These T cell receptor beta chains were read from a single sample in a study of CD8 T cells in Susac syndrome. TCRdb fed the immunoSEQ multiplex PCR reads into MiXCR, producing one record per CDR3 protein. The data contain around 45,000 distinct CDR3 sequences, 93% of them singletons. Sequenced input: CD8+ T cells from PBMCs. Receptors were obtained from a human donor in good health. The CDR3 runs from the conserved cysteine through the conserved F or W. A D gene is named only where the DNA matches it firmly. Not all rows give a size; the values are once, few, many and, for expanded clones, a class.

TRBJ2-7	TRBV20-1	NA	NA	TGCAGTGCTAGAGATCGGGGCGAAGACGAGCAGTACTTC	CSARDRGEDEQYF
TRBJ2-6	TRBV7-6	NA	TRBD1	TGTGCCAGCAGCTTCGACAGGGATGGGGCCAACGTCCTGACTTTC	CASSFDRDGANVLTF
TRBJ2-7	TRBV7-9	once	NA	TGTGCCAGCAGCTTATTTGTGGACTACGAGCAGTACTTC	CASSLFVDYEQYF
TRBJ2-5	TRBV6-2/TRBV6-3	NA	TRBD2	TGTGCCAGCAGCCAAGGACTAGCGGGAGTGGAGACCCAGTACTTC	CASSQGLAGVETQYF
TRBJ2-5	TRBV10-2	NA	NA	TGCGCCAGCAGGGACCGTTATCGAGAGACCCAGTACTTC	CASRDRYRETQYF
TRBJ2-7	TRBV13	once	TRBD2	TGTGCCAGCAGCCTTAGCGGGAGGACCCCCTACGAGCAGTACTTC	CASSLSGRTPYEQYF
TRBJ2-2	TRBV13	NA	NA	TGTGCCAGCAGCTGGGGGAGTACGAACACCGGGGAGCTGTTTTTT	CASSWGSTNTGELFF
TRBJ2-5	TRBV29-1	NA	TRBD2	TGCAGCGTTGAAGGAGTTAGCGGGAGAAAAGTAGAGACCCAGTACTTC	CSVEGVSGRKVETQYF
TRBJ1-1	TRBV20-1	NA	NA	TGCAGTGCTAGAGTTCGGGCCCGGGGCACTGAAGCTTTCTTT	CSARVRARGTEAFF
TRBJ2-5	TRBV15	once	NA	TGTGCCACCAGCAGAGACGTGGCAGCCGCAGAGACCCAGTACTTC	CATSRDVAAAETQYF
TRBJ2-1	TRBV5-1	NA	NA	TGCGCCAGCAGCTTGCTCGATGCCAGGGCCCATGAGCAGTTCTTC	CASSLLDARAHEQFF
TRBJ1-5	TRBV5-6	few	NA	TGTGCCAGCAGCTCTGGGACGGTTAGCAATCAGCCCCAGCATTTT	CASSSGTVSNQPQHF
TRBJ1-1	TRBV19	NA	TRBD1	TGTGCCAGCGGGGACAGGGGGTTTGAAGCTTTCTTT	CASGDRGFEAFF
TRBJ1-1	TRBV3-1	NA	NA	TGTGCCAGCAGCCAATTGGTCCCTGCAGGGAACACTGAAGCTTTCTTT	CASSQLVPAGNTEAFF
TRBJ2-7	TRBV28	NA	TRBD2	TGTGCCAGCAGTTCGGGACTAGCGACTTACGAGCAGTACTTC	CASSSGLATYEQYF
TRBJ2-1	TRBV7-8	NA	TRBD2	TGTGCCAGCAGCTTATCTTACGGGAGGGCTCTGTCGGGGAATGAGCAGTTCTTC	CASSLSYGRALSGNEQFF